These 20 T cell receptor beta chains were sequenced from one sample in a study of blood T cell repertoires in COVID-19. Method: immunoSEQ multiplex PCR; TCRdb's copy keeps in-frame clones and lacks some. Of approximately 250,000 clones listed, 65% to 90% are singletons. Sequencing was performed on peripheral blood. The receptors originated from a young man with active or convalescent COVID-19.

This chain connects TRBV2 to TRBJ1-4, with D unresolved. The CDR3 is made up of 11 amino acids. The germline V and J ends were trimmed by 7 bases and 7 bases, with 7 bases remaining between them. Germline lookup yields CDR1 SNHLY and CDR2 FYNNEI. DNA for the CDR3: TGTGCCAGCAACTCTGCTGAAAAACTGTTTTTT. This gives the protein CASNSAEKLFF.

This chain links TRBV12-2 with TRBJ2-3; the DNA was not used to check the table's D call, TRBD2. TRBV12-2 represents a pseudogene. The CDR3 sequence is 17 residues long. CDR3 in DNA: TGTGCAAGTCGCTTAGAGGGAGGGGGTAGGGCGAGAGATACGCAGTATTTT. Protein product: CASRLEGGGRARDTQYF.

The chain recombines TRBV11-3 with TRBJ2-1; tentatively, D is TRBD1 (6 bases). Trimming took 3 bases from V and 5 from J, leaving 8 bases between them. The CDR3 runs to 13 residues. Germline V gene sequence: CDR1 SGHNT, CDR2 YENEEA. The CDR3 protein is CASSFRQDNEQFF. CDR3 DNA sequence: TGTGCCAGCAGCTTCCGACAGGACAATGAGCAGTTCTTC.

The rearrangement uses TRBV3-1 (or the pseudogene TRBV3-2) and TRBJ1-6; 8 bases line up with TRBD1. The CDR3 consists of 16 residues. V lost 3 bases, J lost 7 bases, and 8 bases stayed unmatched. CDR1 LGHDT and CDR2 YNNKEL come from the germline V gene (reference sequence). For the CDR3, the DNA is TGTGCCAGCAGCCACCTGGACAGGGTGCGGAATTCACCCCTCCACTTT. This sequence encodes CASSHLDRVRNSPLHF.

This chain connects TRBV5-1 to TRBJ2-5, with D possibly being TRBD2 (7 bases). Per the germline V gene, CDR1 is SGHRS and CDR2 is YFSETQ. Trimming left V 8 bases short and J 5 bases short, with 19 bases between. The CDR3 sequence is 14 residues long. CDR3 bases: TGCGCCAGTACCCTCACGGGGGGCGGGGAGACCCAGTACTTC. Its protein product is CASTLTGGGETQYF.

The CDR3 DNA sequence: TGTGCCAGCAGCAGCGAGGGGGCCCGCTTAGGTGGCTACACCTTC. Translation: CASSSEGARLGGYTF. This sequence joins TRBV9 and TRBJ1-2, with 7 bases identical to TRBD1. J was trimmed by 7 bases and V by 4 bases; bases with no gene match: 13. Germline loops: CDR1 SGDLS, CDR2 YYNGEE. This CDR3 is built from 15 residues.

The CDR3: CASSLGTRAGADTQYF. CDR3 in DNA: TGTGCCAGCAGCTTAGGGACAAGAGCGGGTGCGGATACGCAGTATTTT. J is TRBJ2-3 and V is TRBV11-3; perhaps TRBD2 as D (6 bases). Germline V gene lookup returns CDR1 SGHNT and CDR2 YENEEA. Trimming removed 1 base at V and 6 bases at J, with 17 bases between. This CDR3 region has 16 residues. Using reference TRBV11-3 and TRBJ2-3 for the parts outside the CDR3, the full variable domain is EAGVVQSPRYKIIEKKQPVAFWCNPISGHNTLYWYLQNLGQGPELLIRYENEEAVDDSQLPKDRFSAERLKGVDSTLKIQPAELGDSAVYLCASSLGTRAGADTQYFGPGTRLTVL.

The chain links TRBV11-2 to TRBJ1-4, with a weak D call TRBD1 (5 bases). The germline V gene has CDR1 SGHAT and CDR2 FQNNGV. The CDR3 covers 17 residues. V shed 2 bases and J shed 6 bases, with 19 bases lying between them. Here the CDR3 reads CASSLLTRGQGDEKLFF. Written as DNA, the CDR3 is TGTGCCAGCAGCTTACTCACTCGTGGACAAGGCGATGAAAAACTGTTTTTT.

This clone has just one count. CDR3 loop: CAYNLNNQPQHF. CDR3 DNA sequence: TGTGCCTACAACCTCAACAATCAGCCCCAGCATTTT. The V and J genes are TRBV30 and TRBJ1-5, with D uncertain. The CDR3 spans 12 residues. Germline CDR1 reads GTSNPN; CDR2 reads SVGIG (reference sequence). The V gene lost 7 bases and the J gene lost 3 bases, with 10 bases spanning the gap.

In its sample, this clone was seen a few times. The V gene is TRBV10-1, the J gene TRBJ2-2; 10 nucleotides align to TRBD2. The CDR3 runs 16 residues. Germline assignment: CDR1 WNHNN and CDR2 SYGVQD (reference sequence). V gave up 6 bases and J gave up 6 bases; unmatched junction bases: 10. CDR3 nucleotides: TGCGCCAGCAGCCTCGGGCTAGCGGGGGTCGCCGGGGAGCTGTTTTTT. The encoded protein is CASSLGLAGVAGELFF.

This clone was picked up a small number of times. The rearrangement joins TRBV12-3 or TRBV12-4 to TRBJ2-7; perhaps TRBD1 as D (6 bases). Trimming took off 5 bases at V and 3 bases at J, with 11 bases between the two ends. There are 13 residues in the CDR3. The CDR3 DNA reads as TGTGCCAGCAGTCTGGGACAAAACTACGAGCAGTACTTC. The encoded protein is CASSLGQNYEQYF.

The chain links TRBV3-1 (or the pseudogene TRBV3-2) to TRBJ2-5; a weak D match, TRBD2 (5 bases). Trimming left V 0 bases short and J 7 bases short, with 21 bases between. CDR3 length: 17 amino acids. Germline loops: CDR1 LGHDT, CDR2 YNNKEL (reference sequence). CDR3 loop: CASSQDLRLPKPGTQYF. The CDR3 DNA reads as TGTGCCAGCAGCCAAGATTTACGACTACCAAAACCGGGGACCCAGTACTTC.

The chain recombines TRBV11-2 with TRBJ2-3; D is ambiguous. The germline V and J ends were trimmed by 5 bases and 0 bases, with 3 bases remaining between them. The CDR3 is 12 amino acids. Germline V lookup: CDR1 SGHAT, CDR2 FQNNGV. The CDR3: CASSQSTDTQYF. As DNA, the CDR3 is TGTGCCAGCAGCCAAAGCACAGATACGCAGTATTTT. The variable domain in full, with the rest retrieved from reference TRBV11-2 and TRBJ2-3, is EAGVAQSPRYKIIEKRQSVAFWCNPISGHATLYWYQQILGQGPKLLIQFQNNGVVDDSQLPKDRFSAERLKGVDSTLKIQPAKLEDSAVYLCASSQSTDTQYFGPGTRLTVL.

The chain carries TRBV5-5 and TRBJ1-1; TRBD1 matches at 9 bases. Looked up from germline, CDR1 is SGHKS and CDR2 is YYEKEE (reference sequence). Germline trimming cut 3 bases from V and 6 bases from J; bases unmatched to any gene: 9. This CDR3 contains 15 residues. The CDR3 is CASSYYSGTGSEAFF. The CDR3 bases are TGTGCCAGCAGCTACTATTCCGGGACAGGGTCTGAAGCTTTCTTT.

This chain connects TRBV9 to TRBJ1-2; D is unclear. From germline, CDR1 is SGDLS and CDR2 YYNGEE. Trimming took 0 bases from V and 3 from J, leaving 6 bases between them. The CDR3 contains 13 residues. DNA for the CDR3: TGTGCCAGCAGCGTAGCGGGGTACTATGGCTACACCTTC. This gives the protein CASSVAGYYGYTF.

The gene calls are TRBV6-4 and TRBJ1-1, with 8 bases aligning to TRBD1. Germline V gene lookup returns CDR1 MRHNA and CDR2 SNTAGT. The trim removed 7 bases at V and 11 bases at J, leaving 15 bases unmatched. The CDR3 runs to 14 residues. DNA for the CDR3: TGTGCCAGCAAGCGAATGCTAACTGACAGGGGCGCTTTCTTT. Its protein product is CASKRMLTDRGAFF.

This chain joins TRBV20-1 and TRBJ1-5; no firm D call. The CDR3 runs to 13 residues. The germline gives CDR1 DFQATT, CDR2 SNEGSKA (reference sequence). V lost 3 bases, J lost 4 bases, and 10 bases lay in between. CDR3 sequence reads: CSASEQLNQPQHF. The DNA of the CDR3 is TGCAGTGCTAGTGAACAGCTAAATCAGCCCCAGCATTTT.

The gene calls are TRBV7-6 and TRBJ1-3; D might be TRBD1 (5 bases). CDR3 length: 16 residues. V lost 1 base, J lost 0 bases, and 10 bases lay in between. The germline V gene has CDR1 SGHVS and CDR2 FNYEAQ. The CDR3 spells CASSLGQGDSGNTIYF. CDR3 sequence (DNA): TGTGCCAGCAGCTTAGGGCAGGGCGACTCTGGAAACACCATATATTTT.

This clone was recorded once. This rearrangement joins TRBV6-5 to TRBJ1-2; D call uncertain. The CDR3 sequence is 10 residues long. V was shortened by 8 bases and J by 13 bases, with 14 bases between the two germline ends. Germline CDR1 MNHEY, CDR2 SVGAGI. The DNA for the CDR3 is TGTGCCAGCTCGTGGGCGCTCTTCACCTTC. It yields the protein CASSWALFTF.

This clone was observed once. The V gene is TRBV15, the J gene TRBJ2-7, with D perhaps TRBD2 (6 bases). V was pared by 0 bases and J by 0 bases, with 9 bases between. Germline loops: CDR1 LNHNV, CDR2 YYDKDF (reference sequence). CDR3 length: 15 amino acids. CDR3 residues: CATSRDTSSSYEQYF. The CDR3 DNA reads TGTGCCACCAGCAGAGATACTAGCAGCTCCTACGAGCAGTACTTC. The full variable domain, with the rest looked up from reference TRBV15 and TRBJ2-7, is DAMVIQNPRYQVTQFGKPVTLSCSQTLNHNVMYWYQQKSSQAPKLLFHYYDKDFNNEADTPDNFQSRRPNTSFCFLDIRSPGLGDTAMYLCATSRDTSSSYEQYFGPGTRLTVT.